This T cell receptor (beta chain) appears in the sequencing data of a study of early T cells in non-severe SARS-CoV-2 infection. Study-wide background: Sequencing was performed on bulk RNA from unsorted whole blood, leaving chains unpaired.

This CDR3 region has 16 residues. Per germline, CDR1 MNHEY and CDR2 SVGAGI. V was shortened by 4 bases and J by 8 bases, with 20 bases between the two germline ends. This clonotype came up many times. TCRdb used MiXCR to reprocess the 5' RACE reads, holding one entry per CDR3 protein. Here the sample spans tens of thousands of distinct CDR3 sequences, over 9.5% being singletons. Sequencing was done on a sample of whole blood. The receptor's source is an adult who was a healthcare worker with PCR-confirmed SARS-CoV-2 infection or an uninfected control (not recorded which). The rearrangement joins TRBV6-5 to TRBJ1-4, with unresolved D. CDR3 coding DNA: TGTGCCAGCAGTTCTCTAGGGAGCTTGGCGGCGGAAAAACTGTTTTTT. The encoded protein is CASSSLGSLAAEKLFF.